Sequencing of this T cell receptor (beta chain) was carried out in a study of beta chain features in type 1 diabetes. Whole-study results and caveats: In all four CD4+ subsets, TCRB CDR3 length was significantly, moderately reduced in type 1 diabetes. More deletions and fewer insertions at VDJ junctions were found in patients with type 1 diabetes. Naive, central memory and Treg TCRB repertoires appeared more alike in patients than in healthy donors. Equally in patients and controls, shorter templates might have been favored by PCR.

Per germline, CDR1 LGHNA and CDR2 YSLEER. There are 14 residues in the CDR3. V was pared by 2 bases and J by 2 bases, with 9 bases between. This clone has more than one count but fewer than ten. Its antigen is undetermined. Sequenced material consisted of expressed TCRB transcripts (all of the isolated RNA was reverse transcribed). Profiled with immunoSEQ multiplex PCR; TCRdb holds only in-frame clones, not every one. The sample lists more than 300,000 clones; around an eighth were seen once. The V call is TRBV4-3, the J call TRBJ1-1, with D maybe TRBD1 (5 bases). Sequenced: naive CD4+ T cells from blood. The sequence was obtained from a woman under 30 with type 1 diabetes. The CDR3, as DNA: TGCGCCAGCAGCCAACAGGGTCCAAACACTGAAGCTTTCTTT. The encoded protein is CASSQQGPNTEAFF.